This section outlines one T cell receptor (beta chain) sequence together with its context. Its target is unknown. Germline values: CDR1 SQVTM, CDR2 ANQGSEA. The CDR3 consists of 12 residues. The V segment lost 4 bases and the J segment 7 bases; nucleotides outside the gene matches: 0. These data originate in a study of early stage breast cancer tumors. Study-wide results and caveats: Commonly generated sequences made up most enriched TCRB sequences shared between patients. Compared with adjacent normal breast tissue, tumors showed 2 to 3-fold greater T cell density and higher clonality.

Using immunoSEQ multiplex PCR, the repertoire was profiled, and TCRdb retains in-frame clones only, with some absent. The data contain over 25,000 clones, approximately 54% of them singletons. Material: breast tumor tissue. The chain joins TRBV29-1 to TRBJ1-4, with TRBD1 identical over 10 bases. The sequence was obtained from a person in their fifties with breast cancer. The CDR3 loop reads CSVGDRGEKLFF. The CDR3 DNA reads TGCAGCGTTGGGGACAGGGGTGAAAAACTGTTTTTT.